These T cell receptor beta chains were read from a single sample in a study of blood T cell repertoires in COVID-19. Here immunoSEQ multiplex PCR was the method, and the copy in TCRdb shows in-frame clones only, minus some. This sample has hundreds of thousands of clones, with around 86% found just once. Sequencing was carried out using PBMCs or T cells enriched from blood (not recorded which). All receptors come from a woman aged 50 to 60 who had recovered from COVID-19. Each CDR3 is given with its conserved first and last residue. D genes are given only for firm matches. Clone sizes are given selectively: once, few, many, or a class where the clone is expanded.

d_call: TRBD1; j_call: TRBJ2-7; clone_size: -; v_call: TRBV6-2/TRBV6-3; cdr3_nt: TGTGCCAGCAGCCGAGCCGGGACAGGGGGCTACGAGCAGTACTTC; cdr3_aa: CASSRAGTGGYEQYF
d_call: -; j_call: TRBJ1-1; clone_size: few; v_call: TRBV6-2/TRBV6-3; cdr3_nt: TGTGCCAGCAGTTCCGGGGGTAGATATATTCACACTGAAGCTTTCTTT; cdr3_aa: CASSSGGRYIHTEAFF
d_call: TRBD1; j_call: TRBJ1-1; clone_size: -; v_call: TRBV27; cdr3_nt: TGTGCCAGCAGTTTACAGGGGGGAAACACTGAAGCTTTCTTT; cdr3_aa: CASSLQGGNTEAFF
d_call: TRBD1; j_call: TRBJ2-6; clone_size: -; v_call: TRBV2; cdr3_nt: TGTGCCAGCAGCCTCACAGGGGGTTCTGGGGCCAACGTCCTGACTTTC; cdr3_aa: CASSLTGGSGANVLTF
d_call: -; j_call: TRBJ1-1; clone_size: -; v_call: TRBV18; cdr3_nt: TGTGCCAGCTCACACACGACAGGCTCGAACACTGAAGCTTTCTTT; cdr3_aa: CASSHTTGSNTEAFF
d_call: -; j_call: TRBJ1-2; clone_size: -; v_call: TRBV12-3/TRBV12-4; cdr3_nt: TGTGCCAGCAGTTTAGGGACAGCCCGCACCTTC; cdr3_aa: CASSLGTARTF
d_call: TRBD1; j_call: TRBJ1-5; clone_size: -; v_call: TRBV7-8; cdr3_nt: TGTGCCAGCAGCTCCGGGACAGGGGTCGATAGCAATCAGCCCCAGCATTTT; cdr3_aa: CASSSGTGVDSNQPQHF
d_call: TRBD1; j_call: TRBJ1-2; clone_size: once; v_call: TRBV6-6; cdr3_nt: TGTGCCAGCAGTCCTCTCACACAGGGGGCGAAGGTCTATGGCTACACCTTC; cdr3_aa: CASSPLTQGAKVYGYTF
d_call: -; j_call: TRBJ1-2; clone_size: -; v_call: TRBV30; cdr3_nt: TGTGCCTGGAGTACAGGTACTAACTATGGCTACACCTTC; cdr3_aa: CAWSTGTNYGYTF
d_call: -; j_call: TRBJ2-7; clone_size: -; v_call: TRBV11-2; cdr3_nt: TGTGCCAGCAGCTTATTCCCCTTTTCTAGTTGGTACGAGCAGTACTTC; cdr3_aa: CASSLFPFSSWYEQYF
d_call: -; j_call: TRBJ1-1; clone_size: -; v_call: TRBV29-1; cdr3_nt: TGCAGCGTTAGGGGGAACAGGATGAACACTGAAGCTTTCTTT; cdr3_aa: CSVRGNRMNTEAFF
d_call: -; j_call: TRBJ2-3; clone_size: -; v_call: TRBV5-5; cdr3_nt: TGTGCCAGCAGCTTGGTCGTGGGAGCGAGCACAGATACGCAGTATTTT; cdr3_aa: CASSLVVGASTDTQYF
d_call: TRBD2; j_call: TRBJ2-2; clone_size: -; v_call: TRBV9; cdr3_nt: TGTGCCAGCAGCGTATCTAGCGGTTACACCGGGGAGCTGTTTTTT; cdr3_aa: CASSVSSGYTGELFF
d_call: TRBD1; j_call: TRBJ2-2; clone_size: -; v_call: TRBV5-8; cdr3_nt: TGTGCCAGCAGCTTACAGGGGGGAGGCACCGGGGAGCTGTTTTTT; cdr3_aa: CASSLQGGGTGELFF
d_call: TRBD1; j_call: TRBJ2-1; clone_size: -; v_call: TRBV4-1; cdr3_nt: TGCGCCAGCAGCCGGAGCCGGGACAGGGGACAGTTCTTC; cdr3_aa: CASSRSRDRGQFF
d_call: TRBD2; j_call: TRBJ2-3; clone_size: -; v_call: TRBV4-3; cdr3_nt: TGCGCCAGCAGCCAAGGGGGGGCTAGCGGGAGGTCAGATACGCAGTATTTT; cdr3_aa: CASSQGGASGRSDTQYF
d_call: TRBD1; j_call: TRBJ1-1; clone_size: -; v_call: TRBV10-3; cdr3_nt: TGTGCCATCAGTGGGGACAGGGCTAACACTGAAGCTTTCTTT; cdr3_aa: CAISGDRANTEAFF
d_call: -; j_call: TRBJ1-1; clone_size: -; v_call: TRBV27; cdr3_nt: TGTGCCAGCAATCCCTATGCGGCCAAGAACACTGAAGCTTTCTTT; cdr3_aa: CASNPYAAKNTEAFF
d_call: -; j_call: TRBJ1-5; clone_size: -; v_call: TRBV6-5; cdr3_nt: TGTGCCAGCATGCCAGGGTGGGGTCAGCCCCAGCATTTT; cdr3_aa: CASMPGWGQPQHF
d_call: TRBD1; j_call: TRBJ1-1; clone_size: -; v_call: TRBV6-5; cdr3_nt: TGTGCCAGCAGTTCACTCATAGGGGGCTGGAACACTGAAGCTTTCTTT; cdr3_aa: CASSSLIGGWNTEAFF
d_call: -; j_call: TRBJ2-3; clone_size: few; v_call: TRBV5-5; cdr3_nt: TGTGCCAGCAGCCTGCGACTAGTAGATACGCAGTATTTT; cdr3_aa: CASSLRLVDTQYF
d_call: TRBD1; j_call: TRBJ1-1; clone_size: -; v_call: TRBV18; cdr3_nt: TGTGCCAGCTCACCAACCCCAGGGGGAGAAGCTTTCTTT; cdr3_aa: CASSPTPGGEAFF
d_call: -; j_call: TRBJ1-2; clone_size: few; v_call: TRBV5-1; cdr3_nt: TGCGCCAGCAGCCCGCGCCAGGGTGTGGATGGCTACACCTTC; cdr3_aa: CASSPRQGVDGYTF
d_call: TRBD1; j_call: TRBJ2-1; clone_size: -; v_call: TRBV18; cdr3_nt: TGTGCCAGCTCGGCCCGGGACAGGGCTCATTACAATGAGCAGTTCTTC; cdr3_aa: CASSARDRAHYNEQFF
d_call: TRBD1; j_call: TRBJ1-5; clone_size: once; v_call: TRBV7-2; cdr3_nt: TGTGCCAGCAGCTTACGCCAGGGGGGCCAGCCCCAGCATTTT; cdr3_aa: CASSLRQGGQPQHF
d_call: -; j_call: TRBJ2-5; clone_size: -; v_call: TRBV5-5; cdr3_nt: TGTGCCAGCAGCTTGTACCAGTACCCCCAAGAGACCCAGTACTTC; cdr3_aa: CASSLYQYPQETQYF
d_call: -; j_call: TRBJ2-1; clone_size: few; v_call: TRBV7-2; cdr3_nt: TGTGCCAGCAGCTTCCCGAGATATGTTTTTTACTCCTACAATGAGCAGTTCTTC; cdr3_aa: CASSFPRYVFYSYNEQFF
d_call: TRBD2; j_call: TRBJ2-5; clone_size: -; v_call: TRBV5-6; cdr3_nt: TGTGCCAGCAGCTTGGGTTTGGCTAGCGGGAGCGAGAGTCGGGCGACCCAGTACTTC; cdr3_aa: CASSLGLASGSESRATQYF
d_call: -; j_call: TRBJ2-3; clone_size: -; v_call: TRBV5-1; cdr3_nt: TGCGCCAGCAGCCAGACACTCACAGATACGCAGTATTTT; cdr3_aa: CASSQTLTDTQYF
d_call: -; j_call: TRBJ1-6; clone_size: -; v_call: TRBV11-2; cdr3_nt: TGTGCCAGCAGCTTAGGAGTCGGCACTACCCTCCACTTT; cdr3_aa: CASSLGVGTTLHF